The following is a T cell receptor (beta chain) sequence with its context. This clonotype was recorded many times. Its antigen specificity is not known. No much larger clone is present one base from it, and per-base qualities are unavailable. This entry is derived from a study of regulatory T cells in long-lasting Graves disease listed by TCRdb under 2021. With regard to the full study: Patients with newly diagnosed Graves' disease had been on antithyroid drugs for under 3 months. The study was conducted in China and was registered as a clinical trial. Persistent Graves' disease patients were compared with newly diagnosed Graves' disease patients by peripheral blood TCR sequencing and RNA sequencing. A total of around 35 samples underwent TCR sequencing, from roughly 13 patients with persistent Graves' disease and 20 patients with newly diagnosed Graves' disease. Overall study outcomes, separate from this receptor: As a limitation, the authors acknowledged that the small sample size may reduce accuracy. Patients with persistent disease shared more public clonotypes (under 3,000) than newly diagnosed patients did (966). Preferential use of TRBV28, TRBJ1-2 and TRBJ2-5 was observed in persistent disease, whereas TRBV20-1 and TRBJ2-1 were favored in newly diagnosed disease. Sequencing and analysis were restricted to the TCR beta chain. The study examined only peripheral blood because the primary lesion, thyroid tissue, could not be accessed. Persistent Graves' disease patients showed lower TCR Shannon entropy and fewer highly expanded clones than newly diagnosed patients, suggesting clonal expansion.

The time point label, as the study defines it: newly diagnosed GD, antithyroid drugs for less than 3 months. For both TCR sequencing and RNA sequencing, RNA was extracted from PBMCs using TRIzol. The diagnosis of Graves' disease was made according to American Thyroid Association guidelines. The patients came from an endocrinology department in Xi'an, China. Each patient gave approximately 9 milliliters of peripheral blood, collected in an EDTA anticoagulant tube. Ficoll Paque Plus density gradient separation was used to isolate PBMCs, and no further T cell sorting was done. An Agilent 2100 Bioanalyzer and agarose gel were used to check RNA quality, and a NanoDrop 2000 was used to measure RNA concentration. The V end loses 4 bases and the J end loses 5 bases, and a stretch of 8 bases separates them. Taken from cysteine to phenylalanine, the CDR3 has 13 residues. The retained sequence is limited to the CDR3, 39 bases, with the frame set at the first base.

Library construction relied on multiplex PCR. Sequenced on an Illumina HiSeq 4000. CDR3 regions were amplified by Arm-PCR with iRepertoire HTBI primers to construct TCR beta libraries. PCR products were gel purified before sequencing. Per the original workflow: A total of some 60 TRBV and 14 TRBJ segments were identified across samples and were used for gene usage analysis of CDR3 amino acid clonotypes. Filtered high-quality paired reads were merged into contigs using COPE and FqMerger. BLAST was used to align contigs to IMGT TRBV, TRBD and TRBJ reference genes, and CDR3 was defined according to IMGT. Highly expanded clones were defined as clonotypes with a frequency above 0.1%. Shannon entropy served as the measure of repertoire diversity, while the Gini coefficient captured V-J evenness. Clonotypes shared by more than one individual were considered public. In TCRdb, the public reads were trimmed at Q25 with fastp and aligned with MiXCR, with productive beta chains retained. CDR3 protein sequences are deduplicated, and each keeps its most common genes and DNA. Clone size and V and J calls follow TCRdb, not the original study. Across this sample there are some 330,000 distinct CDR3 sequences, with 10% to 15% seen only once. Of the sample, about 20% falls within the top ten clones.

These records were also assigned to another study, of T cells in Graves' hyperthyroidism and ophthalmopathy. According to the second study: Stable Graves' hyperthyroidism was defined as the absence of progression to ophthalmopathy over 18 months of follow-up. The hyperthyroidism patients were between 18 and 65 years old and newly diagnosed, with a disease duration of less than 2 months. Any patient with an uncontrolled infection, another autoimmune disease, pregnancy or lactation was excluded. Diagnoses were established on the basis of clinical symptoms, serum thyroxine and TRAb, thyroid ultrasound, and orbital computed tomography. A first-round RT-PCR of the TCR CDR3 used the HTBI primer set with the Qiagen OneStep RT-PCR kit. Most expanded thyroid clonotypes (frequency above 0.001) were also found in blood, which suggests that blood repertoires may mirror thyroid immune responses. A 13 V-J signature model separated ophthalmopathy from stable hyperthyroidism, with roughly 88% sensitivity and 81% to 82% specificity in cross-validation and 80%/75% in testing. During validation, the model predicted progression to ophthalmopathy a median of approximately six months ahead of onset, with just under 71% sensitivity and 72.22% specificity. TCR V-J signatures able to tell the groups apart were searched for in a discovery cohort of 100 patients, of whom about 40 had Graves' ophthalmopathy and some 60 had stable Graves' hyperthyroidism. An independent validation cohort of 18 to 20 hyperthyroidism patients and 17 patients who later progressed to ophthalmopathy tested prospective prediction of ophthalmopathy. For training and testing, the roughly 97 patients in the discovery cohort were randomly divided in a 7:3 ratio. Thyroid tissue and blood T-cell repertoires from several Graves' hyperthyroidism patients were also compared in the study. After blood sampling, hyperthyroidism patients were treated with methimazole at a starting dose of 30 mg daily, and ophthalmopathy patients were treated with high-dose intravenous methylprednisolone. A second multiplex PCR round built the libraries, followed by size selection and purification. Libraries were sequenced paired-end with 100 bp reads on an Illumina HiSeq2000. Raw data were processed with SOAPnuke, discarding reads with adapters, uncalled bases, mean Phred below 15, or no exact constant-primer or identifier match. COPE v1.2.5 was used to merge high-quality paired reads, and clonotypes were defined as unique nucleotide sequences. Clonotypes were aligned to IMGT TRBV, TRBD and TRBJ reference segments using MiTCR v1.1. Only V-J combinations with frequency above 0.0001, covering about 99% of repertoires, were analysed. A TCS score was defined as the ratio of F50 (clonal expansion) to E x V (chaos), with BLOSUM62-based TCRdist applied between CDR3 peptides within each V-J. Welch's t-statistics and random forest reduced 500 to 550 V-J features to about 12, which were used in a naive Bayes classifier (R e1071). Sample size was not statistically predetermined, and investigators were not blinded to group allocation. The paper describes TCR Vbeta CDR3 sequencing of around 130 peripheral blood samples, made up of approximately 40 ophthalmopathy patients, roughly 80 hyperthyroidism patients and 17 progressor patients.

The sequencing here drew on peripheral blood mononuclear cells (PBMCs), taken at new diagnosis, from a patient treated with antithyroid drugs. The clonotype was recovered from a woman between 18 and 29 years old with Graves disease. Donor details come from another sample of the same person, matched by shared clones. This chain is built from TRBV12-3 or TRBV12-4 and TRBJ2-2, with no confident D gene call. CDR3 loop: CASSWRDTGELFF. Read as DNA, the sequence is TGTGCCAGCAGTTGGAGAGATACCGGGGAGCTGTTTTTT.